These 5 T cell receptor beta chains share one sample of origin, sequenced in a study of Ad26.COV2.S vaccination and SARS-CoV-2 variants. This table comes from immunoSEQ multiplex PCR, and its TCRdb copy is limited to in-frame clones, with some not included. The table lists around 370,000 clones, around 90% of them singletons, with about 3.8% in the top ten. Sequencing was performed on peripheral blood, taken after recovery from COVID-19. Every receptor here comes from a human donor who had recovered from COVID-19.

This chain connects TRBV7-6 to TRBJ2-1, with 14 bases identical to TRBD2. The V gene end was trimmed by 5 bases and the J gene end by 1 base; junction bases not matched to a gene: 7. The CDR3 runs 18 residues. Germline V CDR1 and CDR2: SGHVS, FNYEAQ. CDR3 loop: CASSLGLAGGGSYNEQFF. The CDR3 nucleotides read TGTGCCAGCAGCCTCGGACTAGCGGGGGGCGGTTCCTACAATGAGCAGTTCTTC.

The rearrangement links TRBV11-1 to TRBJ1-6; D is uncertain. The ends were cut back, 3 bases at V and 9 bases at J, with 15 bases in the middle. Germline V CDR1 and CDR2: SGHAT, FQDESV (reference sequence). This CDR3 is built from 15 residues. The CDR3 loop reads CASSLRAQKSSPLHF. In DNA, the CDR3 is TGTGCCAGCAGCTTGAGGGCCCAAAAGAGTTCACCCCTCCACTTT.

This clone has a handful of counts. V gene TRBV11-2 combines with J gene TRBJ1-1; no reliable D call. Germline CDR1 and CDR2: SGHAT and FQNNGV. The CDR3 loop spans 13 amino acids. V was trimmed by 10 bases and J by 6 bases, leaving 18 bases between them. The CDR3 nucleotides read TGTGCCACCACTCGGGTCGCCACCGCTGAAGCTTTCTTT. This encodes CATTRVATAEAFF.

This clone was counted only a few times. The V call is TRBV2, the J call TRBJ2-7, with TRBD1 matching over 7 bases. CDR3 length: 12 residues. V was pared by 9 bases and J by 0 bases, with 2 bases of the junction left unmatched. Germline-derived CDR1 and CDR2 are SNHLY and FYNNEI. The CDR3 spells CASDRDSYEQYF. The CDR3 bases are TGTGCCAGTGACAGGGACTCCTACGAGCAGTACTTC.

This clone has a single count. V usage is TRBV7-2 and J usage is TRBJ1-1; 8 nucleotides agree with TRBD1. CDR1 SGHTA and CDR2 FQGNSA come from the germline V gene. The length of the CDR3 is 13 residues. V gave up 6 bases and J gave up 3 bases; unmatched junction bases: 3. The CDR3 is CASRRQGYTEAFF. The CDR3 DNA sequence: TGTGCCAGCAGGCGACAGGGGTACACTGAAGCTTTCTTT.